This T cell receptor (beta chain) was recovered during a study of beta chain features in type 1 diabetes. Study summary: Across the samples, roughly 98,000,000 sorted cells were examined in total.

Germline CDR1 is LNHNV and CDR2 is YYDKDF (reference sequence). CDR3 size: 15 residues. V gave up 4 bases and J gave up 2 bases; unmatched junction bases: 8. Expressed TCRB transcripts were sequenced because the entire RNA isolate underwent reverse transcription. Several million reads on average were seen across naive, central memory and regulatory T cell samples. The table came from immunoSEQ multiplex PCR; TCRdb's copy has only in-frame clones and leaves some out. Of more than 120,000 clones listed, more than 9% are singletons. This clone was counted only a few times. Its target is not known. The study's findings and limits: Insertions at VDJ junctions were less frequent in type 1 diabetes patients. These patients also deleted more nucleotides at the same junctions.

V usage is TRBV15 and J usage is TRBJ2-7, with 7 bases identical to TRBD2. This sequence was found in a man in his late teens or twenties in good health. The source material was naive CD4+ T cells from blood. In nucleotides, the CDR3 is TGTGCCACCAGCACTGAGGGAGGGAGTCCCTACGAGCAGTACTTC. Translated, it gives CATSTEGGSPYEQYF.